Shown below are 2 T cell receptor beta chains from a single sample sequenced in a study of regulatory T cells in long-lasting Graves disease. Time point described: persistent/refractory GD, antithyroid drugs over 5 years with positive TRAb. PBMC-derived RNA was used for the TCR library. In building TCR beta libraries, iRepertoire HTBI primers were used together with Arm-PCR of CDR3 regions. A single record per CDR3 protein comes from TCRdb applying MiXCR to the multiplex PCR reads. The sample lists nearly 350,000 distinct CDR3 sequences, less than 20% occurring once. The sequencing used peripheral blood mononuclear cells (PBMCs), collected when the disease was refractory, from a patient treated with antithyroid drugs. The receptors were gathered from a female donor with Graves disease.

V and J are TRBV30 and TRBJ1-5; D is unresolved. Germline CDR1 and CDR2: GTSNPN and SVGIG (reference sequence). V lost 0 bases, J lost 1 base, and 7 bases lay in between. The CDR3 sequence is 14 residues long. The CDR3, as DNA: TGTGCCTGGAGTGTACTTGACAGCAATCAGCCCCAGCATTTT. Translation gives CAWSVLDSNQPQHF.

This clonotype was seen repeatedly, ten times or more. The genes are TRBV28 and TRBJ1-5; perhaps TRBD1 as D (6 bases). In germline, CDR1 is MDHEN, CDR2 SYDVKM. CDR3 size: 16 residues. The germline V and J ends were trimmed by 3 bases and 5 bases, with 17 bases remaining between them. The CDR3 spells CASSFPDGGLDQPQHF. The DNA for the CDR3 is TGTGCCAGCAGTTTTCCTGATGGGGGGCTGGATCAGCCCCAGCATTTT.